A selection of T cell receptor beta chains follows, all from one sample in a study of T cell responses to AZD1222 COVID-19 vaccine. Assay: immunoSEQ multiplex PCR; the TCRdb copy retains only in-frame clones and omits some. The sample has about 150,000 clones, around 92% seen once. The source was peripheral blood, collected 28 days after the second AZD1222 dose. Every receptor here comes from an adult who received the AZD1222 COVID-19 vaccine. Each CDR3 is given without its conserved first and last residue. Fields, in order: clone size, V gene, CDR3 protein. Expanded clones are given a class, and other clones once, few, many or no size at all.

>once|TRBV28
ASKDGRATYEQY
>once|TRBV2
ASSLGRDTQY
>-|TRBV3-1/TRBV3-2
ASSPTGTRYGYT
>-|TRBV7-2
ASSLVAGGTYNEQF
>-|TRBV29-1
SGSPGQLYMNTEAF
>once|TRBV4-1
ASSQEPTATYNEQF
>-|TRBV30
AWVQQGYGYT
>-|TRBV5-8
ASSLVQLGNEQF
>-|TRBV19
ASSTPIQPQH
>-|TRBV5-1
ASSEPARGDTQY
>-|TRBV27
ASSPRGYGYT
>-|TRBV28
ASSYPRTGGQEETQY
>-|TRBV21-1
ASSVYPSGGYNEQF
>-|TRBV18
ASSPGQNQETQY
>-|TRBV9
ASSVALPEAGEQF
>-|TRBV19
ASSTKGTPSNQPQH
>once|TRBV28
ASIGQGGGPPTDTQY
>-|TRBV7-2
ASRAGGGEQY
>-|TRBV4-3
ASSQDLPRSGSWGYT
>-|TRBV19
ASSRQGPYTEAF
>few|TRBV19
ASSITGQGAYEQY
>once|TRBV28
ASREDRSLQPQH
>once|TRBV19
ASRGISGSNQPQH
>-|TRBV5-6
ASSLDRSTDTQY
>-|TRBV28
ATESDGRSYNEQF
>-|TRBV11-2
ASSPGLAGGYEQF
>-|TRBV6-5
ASSYSGTFNYGYT
>once|TRBV5-1
ASSLASGHTDTQY
>few|TRBV5-6
ASSLEGQGTRSGANVLT
>-|TRBV2
ASRGLANEQF
>-|TRBV5-1
ASSLRGDRLNTEAF
>-|TRBV6-5
ASRLRQGTDTQY
>-|TRBV28
ASSELDGINNSPLH
>-|TRBV19
ASSLGFTSSHEQY
>-|TRBV14
ASSPSLAGLQIHTDTQY
>-|TRBV27
ASTAGRARVNQPQH
>-|TRBV30
AWSVLGRGEAF
>-|TRBV6-6
ASSYSPTAPSYEQY
>-|TRBV30
AWSTTTGGHQPQH
>few|TRBV30
AWSPGSGETQY
>-|TRBV19
ASSPLPGKLF
>-|TRBV28
ASSGTSALNEQF
>-|TRBV14
ASSPDNYEQY
>-|TRBV28
ASRPDRGGFNSPLH
>-|TRBV5-8
ASSSANRLIKNIQY
>-|TRBV2
ASRNRGENTEAF
>-|TRBV3-1/TRBV3-2
ASSPLAGADQPQH
>-|TRBV9
ASSVHRGLGYGYT
>-|TRBV16
ASSHTTGPYEQY
>-|TRBV28
ASSAPVGNTEAF
>-|TRBV20-1
SWGLQETQY